This record covers a single TCR beta chain. This clonotype is deemed medium-sized (0.01 to 0.1%). Which antigen it targets is not known. The sample holds no much larger clone one base away, and base qualities are not on file. Trimming takes 3 bases off V and 4 bases off J; junction bases not matched to a gene: 7. The CDR3 runs 16 amino acids, cysteine and phenylalanine included. CDR3 DNA only is kept here, 48 bases in frame from base 1. These data come from a study of T-cell memory formation after mild COVID-19 (dated by TCRdb to about 2021). Context from the whole study: TCR sequence clusters from the two donors were largely donor specific. In a couple of donors, T-cell clones that expanded and contracted after mild COVID-19 were followed by sequencing TCRalpha and TCRbeta repertoires longitudinally. The cohort comprised two young, previously healthy adult volunteers, one female and one male.

The instrument was an Illumina NovaSeq 6000. TCRalpha and TCRbeta cDNA libraries were built by 5'RACE with constant-segment primers, adding sample barcodes and unique molecular identifiers. Trizol reagent was used to extract RNA from every sample. Libraries were amplified in two PCR steps, with a second sample barcode and Illumina TruSeq adapters added in the second step. Sequencing of the libraries was done on an Illumina NovaSeq, producing 2 x 150 bp paired-end reads. The published analysis was carried out like this. Reads were demultiplexed and collapsed into UMI-guided consensus sequences with migec v1.2.7. Using mixcr v2.1.11, UMI consensuses were aligned to TRA and TRB V and J templates and then assembled into clonotypes. A clonotype was counted as expanded or contracted only when both edgeR and NoisET called the clonotype significant, with the noise models trained on biological replicates. For edgeR calls, the thresholds were a false discovery rate-adjusted p below 0.01 and a log2 fold-change of 1. As an exploratory analysis of dynamics, PCA with hierarchical clustering was applied to max-normalized trajectories of the 1000 most abundant clonotypes. Separately sequenced CD4+ and CD8+ repertoires were used to assign the CD4 or CD8 phenotype of responding clones. Using fastp at Q25 and MiXCR, TCRdb reprocessed the public reads and kept productive beta chains. Rows are unified per CDR3 protein, each entry keeping the most common DNA and genes. The V and J calls here are based on TCRdb, not the publication. A total of about 340,000 distinct CDR3 sequences appear in this sample, over 10% of them only once. About 22% of the sample is taken by the ten largest.

Ficoll-Paque density gradient centrifugation was used to isolate PBMCs. Overall study outcomes, separate from this receptor: Contracting CD4+ clones appeared mostly in the CM and EM memory subsets, whereas CD8+ clones were enriched in EMRA. SARS-CoV-2 specificity of the second-wave clones peaking on day 37 was not confirmed. The study included only two mild cases, and larger cohorts that include severe cases with pre-infection samples were judged to be necessary. Balanced CD4/CD8 phenotypes were observed for clones contracting from day 15 to 85, whereas a bias towards CD4+ was observed for a second wave of clones expanding from day 15 to 37. The detection of some responding clones in pre-infection memory suggests that pre-existing cross-reactive memory T cells joined the SARS-CoV-2 response.

The receptor chain draws on TRBV12-3 or TRBV12-4 and TRBJ2-1, with 9 junctional bases fitting TRBD2. The sequence was collected from a man aged 18 to 29 who had mild COVID-19 (a few samples of this study predate the infection). The sample titles of this study are shuffled in the database, so cell type and time point are left out; the donor was told from shared clones. What was sequenced was PBMCs or a T cell subset sorted from them (not recorded which). For the CDR3, the sequence is CASSFLAGGPYNEQFF. The sequence in DNA is TGTGCCAGCAGTTTCCTCGCGGGGGGGCCTTACAATGAGCAGTTCTTC.